The clone carrying this TCR beta chain was recorded only once. As yet, its antigen is unknown. Time point given: pre-sensitization, week 0. Treatment reported: therapeutic diphenylcyclopropenone sensitization with weekly scalp DPC. This record belongs to a study of human T cells and chemical hapten exposure. About the research overall: On the upper back, patch tests were applied with 0.01% DPC and read at 6 days. Overall study results and limits: After DPC sensitization, TCRs above 1 in 1000 frequency showed no change. Against controls, expanded TCRs gave rise to significantly more large CDR3 similarity clusters.

CDR3 length: 11 amino acids. Germline assignment: CDR1 SGHVS and CDR2 FQNEAQ. Trimming left V 2 bases short and J 11 bases short, with 8 bases between. Per the original data handling: The median was roughly 100,000 TCRs per sample, ranging roughly 23,224 to 750,000. TCRdb re-called the RACE reads through MiXCR, storing one row per CDR3 protein. Clone size and V and J calls follow TCRdb, not the original study. The profile covers 99,000 or so distinct CDR3 sequences, with 10% to 14% appearing a single time and around 3.1% taken by the ten largest. The clonotype comes from a woman aged 60 to 75 with alopecia areata. Some clones in this sample may be carry-over from other donors' samples. This rearrangement joins TRBV7-8 to TRBJ2-3; D unresolved. The sequences come from whole blood, collected in connection with sensitization to the hapten diphenylcyclopropenone (DPC). CDR3 sequence (DNA): TGTGCCAGCAGCTTAAATCTCCGGCAGTATTTT. Encoded protein: CASSLNLRQYF.